This T cell receptor beta chain originates from a study of T cells in Graves' hyperthyroidism and ophthalmopathy (dated by TCRdb to between 2018 and 2020). Context from the whole study: Peripheral blood samples were taken at initial diagnosis, before any treatment was given. Prospective prediction of ophthalmopathy was tested in an independent validation cohort of 18 hyperthyroidism patients and 17 patients who later progressed to ophthalmopathy. To identify distinguishing TCR V-J signatures, a discovery cohort of about a hundred patients was used, comprising 43 with Graves' ophthalmopathy and some 57 with stable Graves' hyperthyroidism. Thyroid tissue and blood T-cell repertoires from several Graves' hyperthyroidism patients were also compared in the study. The 100 discovery patients were randomly divided into training and test sets at a 7:3 ratio. According to the paper, TCR Vbeta CDR3 sequencing was carried out on over 130 peripheral blood samples, which came from 40 to 45 ophthalmopathy, approximately 72 hyperthyroidism and 17 progressor patients. After blood sampling, hyperthyroidism patients were treated with methimazole at a starting dose of 30 mg daily, and ophthalmopathy patients were treated with high-dose intravenous methylprednisolone.

The investigation overall reported the following: A 13 V-J signature model separated ophthalmopathy from stable hyperthyroidism, with 87.88% sensitivity and about 81% specificity in cross-validation and 80%/75% in testing. No statistical method was used to fix the sample size in advance, and group allocation was not hidden from the investigators. In validation, the model predicted progression to ophthalmopathy with around 71% sensitivity and less than 75% specificity, a median of approximately 6.5 months before onset. Blood samples also contained most of the expanded thyroid clonotypes (frequency above 0.001), which suggests that blood repertoires may reflect thyroid immune responses.

The CDR3, from cysteine to phenylalanine, totals 17 residues. The read is trimmed to its CDR3 DNA, 51 bases read in frame from base 1. Germline trimming: 3 bases from V, 5 bases from J; junction bases outside gene matches: 18. The germline V gene (reference sequence) gives CDR1 as GTSNPN and CDR2 as SVGIG. Amplification of TCR beta CDR3 regions was carried out from RNA transcripts. The first round of RT-PCR for the TCR CDR3 was performed with the HTBI primer set and the Qiagen OneStep RT-PCR kit. A second multiplex PCR round built the libraries, followed by size selection and purification. Sequencing of the libraries was done on an Illumina HiSeq2000 using paired-end 100 bp reads. In the original analysis: SOAPnuke was used to process the raw data, throwing out any read that contained adapters or uncalled bases, had a mean Phred below 15, or lacked an exact constant-primer or identifier match. COPE v1.2.5 was used to merge high-quality paired reads, and clonotypes were defined as unique nucleotide sequences. Clonotypes were aligned to IMGT TRBV, TRBD and TRBJ reference segments using MiTCR v1.1. The analysis included only V-J combinations with a frequency above 0.0001, which together covered 99% to 99.2% of the repertoires. A TCS score was defined as the ratio of F50 (clonal expansion) to E x V (chaos), with BLOSUM62-based TCRdist applied between CDR3 peptides within each V-J. Welch's t-statistics and random forest reduced roughly 500 V-J features to roughly 13, which were used in a naive Bayes classifier (R e1071). Using fastp trimming at Q25 and MiXCR clonotype assembly, TCRdb reanalyzed the public sequencing data and kept in-frame beta chains. All rows with the same CDR3 protein become a single entry with the most common DNA and genes. These V and J calls originate from TCRdb's pipeline instead of the authors' own analysis. The sample data list under 400,000 distinct CDR3 sequences, and about 15% of these were observed just once. Together, the top ten hold approximately 20% of the sample.

Ophthalmopathy patients had moderately to severely active disease, Clinical Activity Score of at least 3, NOSPECS grade of at least 4, and duration under 3 months. Any patient with an uncontrolled infection, another autoimmune disease, pregnancy or lactation was excluded. Diagnoses were established on the basis of clinical symptoms, serum thyroxine and TRAb, thyroid ultrasound, and orbital computed tomography. Ficoll-Paque density gradient centrifugation was used to isolate PBMCs from around 10 ml of fresh peripheral blood. Total RNA was extracted with Trizol reagent, and quality was checked on an Agilent 2100 Bioanalyzer. This clonotype has at least ten counts. It has no known antigen specificity. Within one base of it there is no much larger clone, and no base qualities were kept.

The rearranged segments are TRBV30 and TRBJ1-2, and TRBD1 aligns with 7 junction nucleotides. The source of this sequence is a woman aged 60-75 years with Graves' ophthalmopathy. The sample consisted of blood. CDR3 loop: CAWRPPLRQGPTYGYTF. The sequenced DNA: TGTGCCTGGAGGCCTCCCCTACGACAGGGCCCTACTTATGGCTACACCTTC.